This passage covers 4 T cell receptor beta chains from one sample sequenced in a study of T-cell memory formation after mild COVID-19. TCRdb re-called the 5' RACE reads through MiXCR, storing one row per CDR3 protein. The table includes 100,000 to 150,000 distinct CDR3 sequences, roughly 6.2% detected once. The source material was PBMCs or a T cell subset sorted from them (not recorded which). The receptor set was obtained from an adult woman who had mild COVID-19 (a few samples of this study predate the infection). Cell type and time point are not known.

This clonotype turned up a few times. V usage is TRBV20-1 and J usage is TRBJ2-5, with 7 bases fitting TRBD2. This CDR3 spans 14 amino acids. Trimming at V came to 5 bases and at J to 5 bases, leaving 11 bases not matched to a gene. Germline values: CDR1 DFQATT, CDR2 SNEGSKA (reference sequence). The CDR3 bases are TGCAGTGCTCGATGGGGGGGTTTTGGGGAGACCCAGTACTTC. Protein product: CSARWGGFGETQYF.

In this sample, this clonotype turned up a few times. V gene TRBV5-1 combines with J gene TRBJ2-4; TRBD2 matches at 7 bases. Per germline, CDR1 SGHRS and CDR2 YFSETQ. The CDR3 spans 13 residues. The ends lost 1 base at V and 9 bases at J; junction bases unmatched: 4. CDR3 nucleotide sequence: TGCGCCAGCAGCTTGACGGGGAGGGGCATTCAGTACTTC. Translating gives CASSLTGRGIQYF.

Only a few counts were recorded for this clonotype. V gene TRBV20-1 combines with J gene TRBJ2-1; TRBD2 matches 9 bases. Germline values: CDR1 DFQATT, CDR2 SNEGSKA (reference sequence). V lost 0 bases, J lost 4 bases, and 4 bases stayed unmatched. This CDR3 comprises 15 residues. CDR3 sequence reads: CSARERLAVYNEQFF. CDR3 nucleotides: TGCAGTGCTAGAGAAAGACTAGCGGTATACAATGAGCAGTTCTTC.

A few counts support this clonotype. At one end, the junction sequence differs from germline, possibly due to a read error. Here the CDR3 reads CASSPLTSGSTDTQYF. In nucleotides, the CDR3 is TGTGCCAGCAGCCCGTTGACTAGCGGCAGCACGGATACGCAGTATTTT. This chain uses TRBV3-1 with TRBJ2-3, with 9 bases matching TRBD2. CDR1 is LGHDT, CDR2 YNNKEL, per germline (reference sequence). The CDR3 is 16 residues long.